Listed below are T cell receptor beta chains from one sample, sequenced in a study of cytotoxic CD8 clonotypes in ibrutinib-treated CLL. Produced via immunoSEQ multiplex PCR; TCRdb's table is partial and in-frame only. The table shows over 120,000 clones, with roughly three quarters occurring only once. The material was PBMCs, obtained after 24 months of ibrutinib treatment. The receptors shown here come from a human donor with chronic lymphocytic leukemia. Each CDR3 is given with its conserved first and last residue. D genes are given only for firm matches. The size of a clone is reported for some rows only, either as once, few or many, or as a class for expanded clones.

TRBJ1-2,TRBV27,few,TRBD1,CASSTHRGPGYTF,TGTGCCAGCAGCACCCACAGGGGGCCTGGCTACACCTTC
TRBJ2-1,TRBV11-3,few,-,CASSRGAGRGYNEQFF,TGTGCCAGCAGCCGGGGGGCGGGACGGGGCTACAATGAGCAGTTCTTC
TRBJ1-5,TRBV19,-,TRBD1,CASSTGGRNQPQHF,TGTGCCAGTAGTACAGGGGGCAGGAATCAGCCCCAGCATTTT
TRBJ2-3,TRBV18,-,TRBD2,CASSPGTSGGSTDTQYF,TGTGCCAGCTCACCCGGGACTAGCGGGGGCAGCACAGATACGCAGTATTTT
TRBJ1-2,TRBV4-1,-,-,CASSQEGLGYGYTF,TGCGCCAGCAGCCAAGAGGGTTTGGGCTATGGCTACACCTTC
TRBJ2-5,TRBV6-5,-,TRBD1,CASSRGTQETQYF,TGTGCCAGCAGCAGGGGGACCCAAGAGACCCAGTACTTC
TRBJ2-7,TRBV14,few,-,CASSQGGLPYEQYF,TGTGCCAGCAGCCAAGGGGGACTCCCCTACGAGCAGTACTTC
TRBJ2-4,TRBV5-1,-,TRBD1,CASSPGTGGAGLQYF,TGCGCCAGCAGCCCCGGGACAGGGGGTGCGGGACTACAGTACTTC
TRBJ1-1,TRBV19,-,-,CASSPWGDTEAFF,TGTGCCAGTAGTCCCTGGGGGGACACTGAAGCTTTCTTT
TRBJ2-7,TRBV5-1,-,-,CASTRTDTYEQYF,TGCGCCAGCACCAGGACAGATACCTACGAGCAGTACTTC
TRBJ2-7,TRBV5-1,few,-,CASSSNSAYEQYF,TGCGCCAGCAGCTCGAACTCCGCCTACGAGCAGTACTTC
TRBJ1-5,TRBV19,-,-,CASSRYRDTNQPQHF,TGTGCCAGTAGTAGATACCGGGACACCAATCAGCCCCAGCATTTT
TRBJ2-4,TRBV18,-,TRBD1,CASSRPGTGSNIQYF,TGTGCCAGCTCACGGCCCGGGACAGGCTCAAACATTCAGTACTTC
TRBJ2-1,TRBV18,-,TRBD2,CASTGTSGDRRGNQFF,TGTGCCAGCACAGGGACTAGCGGGGACCGGAGGGGGAATCAGTTCTTC
TRBJ1-4,TRBV7-9,-,-,CASSLLGEKLFF,TGTGCCAGCAGCTTACTGGGAGAAAAACTGTTTTTT
TRBJ2-6,TRBV6-6,-,-,CASRSGISGANVLTF,TGTGCCAGCAGAAGCGGAATCTCTGGGGCCAACGTCCTGACTTTC
TRBJ1-3,TRBV7-2,-,TRBD1,CASSPDRLGNTIYF,TGTGCCAGCAGCCCGGACAGGTTGGGAAACACCATATATTTT
TRBJ2-3,TRBV5-1,-,-,CASSLGDSPTDTQYF,TGCGCCAGCAGCTTGGGCGACAGCCCCACAGATACGCAGTATTTT
TRBJ2-7,TRBV28,-,-,CASSIPRTNTYEQYF,TGTGCCAGCAGTATCCCCCGGACAAATACCTACGAGCAGTACTTC
TRBJ2-2,TRBV5-1,-,-,CASSQQAPTPNTGELFF,TGCGCCAGCAGCCAGCAGGCCCCTACCCCGAACACCGGGGAGCTGTTTTTT
TRBJ2-2,TRBV4-2,-,TRBD2,CASSPRSGGNTGELFF,TGTGCCAGCAGCCCCCGTAGCGGGGGGAACACCGGGGAGCTGTTTTTT
TRBJ2-1,TRBV7-2,-,-,CASSPQPGLDEQFF,TGTGCCAGCAGCCCCCAGCCGGGGCTCGATGAGCAGTTCTTC
TRBJ2-4,TRBV18,once,-,CASSPENKNIQYF,TGTGCCAGCTCCCCCGAAAACAAAAACATTCAGTACTTC
TRBJ2-1,TRBV19,-,TRBD2,CATDSGGPSYNEQFF,TGTGCCACCGATAGCGGGGGCCCTTCCTACAATGAGCAGTTCTTC
TRBJ2-7,TRBV9,-,-,CASSVGTIAYEQYF,TGTGCCAGCAGCGTGGGGACCATAGCCTACGAGCAGTACTTC
TRBJ2-1,TRBV6-5,-,-,CASSEWDEQFF,TGTGCCAGCAGTGAATGGGATGAGCAGTTCTTC
TRBJ1-2,TRBV28,-,-,CASSLGGQGYGYTF,TGTGCCAGCAGTTTAGGGGGGCAGGGCTATGGCTACACCTTC
TRBJ1-5,TRBV9,-,-,CASSVAAGGGQPQHF,TGTGCCAGCAGCGTAGCAGCGGGGGGAGGTCAGCCCCAGCATTTT
TRBJ2-1,TRBV7-9,-,-,CASLGPPPYNEQFF,TGTGCCAGCTTGGGGCCTCCCCCGTACAATGAGCAGTTCTTC
TRBJ2-7,TRBV7-2,-,-,CASSLAGPSYEQYF,TGTGCCAGCAGCTTAGCGGGGCCCTCCTACGAGCAGTACTTC
TRBJ2-5,TRBV9,once,-,CASSVGTDQETQYF,TGTGCCAGCAGCGTAGGGACAGACCAAGAGACCCAGTACTTC
TRBJ2-2,TRBV7-9,-,-,CASSLVVVAGELFF,TGTGCCAGCAGCTTAGTGGTAGTAGCCGGGGAGCTGTTTTTT
TRBJ2-5,TRBV5-6,-,-,CASSLGEETQYF,TGTGCCAGCAGCTTGGGGGAGGAGACCCAGTACTTC
TRBJ1-1,TRBV29-1,-,-,CSVEGWKLSEAFF,TGCAGCGTTGAAGGGTGGAAGCTATCTGAAGCTTTCTTT
TRBJ2-6,TRBV30,once,TRBD1,CAWGTGDSGANVLTF,TGTGCCTGGGGGACAGGGGACTCTGGGGCCAACGTCCTGACTTTC
TRBJ2-7,TRBV30,-,-,CAWSVQGIEQYF,TGTGCCTGGAGTGTACAGGGAATTGAGCAGTACTTC
TRBJ2-3,TRBV10-3,few,-,CAIRASLITDTQYF,TGTGCCATCAGGGCTAGCCTTATCACAGATACGCAGTATTTT
TRBJ1-4,TRBV18,-,-,CASSPPGASNEKLFF,TGTGCCAGCTCACCACCGGGGGCCAGTAATGAAAAACTGTTTTTT
TRBJ2-2,TRBV15,-,-,CATSRARGRRYTGELFF,TGTGCCACCAGCAGAGCCCGGGGGCGCCGGTATACCGGGGAGCTGTTTTTT
TRBJ2-3,TRBV9,few,TRBD2,CASSETSGGSTDTQYF,TGTGCCAGCAGCGAAACTAGCGGGGGGAGCACAGATACGCAGTATTTT
TRBJ2-7,TRBV5-5,-,-,CASSLAFSSYEQYF,TGTGCCAGCAGCTTGGCCTTCAGCTCCTACGAGCAGTACTTC
TRBJ2-2,TRBV28,-,-,CASSSDLGTGELFF,TGTGCCAGCAGTTCGGACTTGGGGACCGGGGAGCTGTTTTTT
TRBJ2-7,TRBV28,-,-,CASSPVGTADEQYF,TGTGCCAGCAGCCCCGTGGGGACCGCGGACGAGCAGTACTTC
TRBJ2-2,TRBV19,-,-,CASTPLRDTGELFF,TGTGCCAGTACCCCCCTCCGGGACACCGGGGAGCTGTTTTTT
TRBJ2-7,TRBV7-9,once,-,CASSPAGPRGEQYF,TGTGCCAGCAGCCCTGCGGGACCAAGGGGCGAGCAGTACTTC
TRBJ2-7,TRBV11-3,-,TRBD2,CASSQGGGGTYEQYF,TGTGCCAGCAGCCAAGGTGGCGGGGGGACGTACGAGCAGTACTTC
TRBJ2-3,TRBV6-4,-,-,CASRVADTQYF,TGTGCCAGCAGAGTGGCAGATACGCAGTATTTT
TRBJ2-3,TRBV6-5,few,-,CASRGRVSTDTQYF,TGTGCCAGCAGGGGGAGAGTTAGCACAGATACGCAGTATTTT
TRBJ1-2,TRBV4-3,-,TRBD1,CASSQDLGTGSGGYTF,TGCGCCAGCAGCCAAGACCTCGGGACAGGGTCGGGTGGCTACACCTTC
TRBJ2-1,TRBV25-1,-,TRBD2,CASTGGGAGAEQFF,TGTGCCAGCACGGGGGGCGGAGCGGGAGCTGAGCAGTTCTTC
TRBJ2-1,TRBV7-3,-,TRBD2,CASSLTSGRNEQFF,TGTGCCAGCAGCTTGACTAGCGGGAGGAATGAGCAGTTCTTC
TRBJ1-4,TRBV6-6,once,TRBD1,CASSYSTGLNEKLFF,TGTGCCAGCAGTTACTCGACAGGGCTTAATGAAAAACTGTTTTTT
TRBJ2-1,TRBV19,few,-,CASSIRDNEQFF,TGTGCCAGTAGTATTAGGGACAATGAGCAGTTCTTC
TRBJ2-5,TRBV29-1,few,-,CSVGELMRPQYF,TGCAGCGTTGGTGAGCTTATGAGGCCCCAGTACTTC
TRBJ2-3,TRBV21-1,-,-,CASSTDTQYF,TGTGCCAGCAGCACAGATACGCAGTATTTT
TRBJ2-7,TRBV7-9,-,-,CASSAVGSWYF,TGTGCCAGCAGCGCGGTGGGTAGTTGGTACTTC